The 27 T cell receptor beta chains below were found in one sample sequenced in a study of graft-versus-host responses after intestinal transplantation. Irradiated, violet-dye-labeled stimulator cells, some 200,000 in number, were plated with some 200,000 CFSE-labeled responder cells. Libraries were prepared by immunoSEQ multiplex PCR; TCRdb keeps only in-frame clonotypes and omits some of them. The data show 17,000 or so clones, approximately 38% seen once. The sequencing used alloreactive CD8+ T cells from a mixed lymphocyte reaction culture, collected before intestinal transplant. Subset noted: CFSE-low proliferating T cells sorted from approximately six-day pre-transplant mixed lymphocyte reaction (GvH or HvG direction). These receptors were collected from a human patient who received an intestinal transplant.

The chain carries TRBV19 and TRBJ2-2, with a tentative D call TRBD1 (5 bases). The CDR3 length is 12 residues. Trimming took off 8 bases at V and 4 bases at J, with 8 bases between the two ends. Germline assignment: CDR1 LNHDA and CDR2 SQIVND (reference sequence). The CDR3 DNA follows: TGTGCCAGTTGGACACTCACCGGGGAGCTGTTTTTT. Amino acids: CASWTLTGELFF.

The CDR3 nucleotides read TGTGCCAGCAGCGTCTTCGGTGGCTACGAGCAGTACTTC. This gives the protein CASSVFGGYEQYF. This chain connects TRBV7-3 to TRBJ2-7, with no clear D. Germline V lookup: CDR1 SGHTA, CDR2 FQGTGA. The V end lost 5 bases, the J end lost 3 bases, and 11 bases lay between the germline ends. The CDR3 has 13 amino acids.

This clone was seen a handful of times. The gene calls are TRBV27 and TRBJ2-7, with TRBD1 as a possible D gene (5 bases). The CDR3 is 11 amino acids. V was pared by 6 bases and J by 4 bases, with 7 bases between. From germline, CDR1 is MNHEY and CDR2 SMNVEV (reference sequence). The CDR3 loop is CASSNRYEQYF. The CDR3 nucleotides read TGTGCCAGCAGCAACAGGTACGAGCAGTACTTC.

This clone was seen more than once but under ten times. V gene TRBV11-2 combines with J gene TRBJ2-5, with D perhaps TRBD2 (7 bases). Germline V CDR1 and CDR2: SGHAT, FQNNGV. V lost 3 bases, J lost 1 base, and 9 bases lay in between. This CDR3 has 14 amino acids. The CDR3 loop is CASSLRGGQETQYF. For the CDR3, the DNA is TGTGCCAGCAGCTTGAGGGGGGGCCAAGAGACCCAGTACTTC.

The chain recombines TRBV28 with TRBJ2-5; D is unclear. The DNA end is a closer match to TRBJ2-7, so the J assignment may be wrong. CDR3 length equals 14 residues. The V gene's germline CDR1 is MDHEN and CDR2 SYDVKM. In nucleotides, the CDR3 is TGTGCCAGCAGTCCCTCCCCCCGACCCTACGAGCAGTACTTC. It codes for CASSPSPRPYEQYF.

The CDR3 loop reads CASSVAYQEGTGELFF. In nucleotides, the CDR3 is TGTGCCAGCAGCGTAGCTTACCAGGAAGGCACCGGGGAGCTGTTTTTT. The chain has TRBV9 and TRBJ2-2; D gene uncertain. The CDR3 sequence is 16 residues long. Germline-derived CDR1 and CDR2 are SGDLS and YYNGEE. Deletions cut 0 bases from V and 4 bases from J, with 13 bases between.

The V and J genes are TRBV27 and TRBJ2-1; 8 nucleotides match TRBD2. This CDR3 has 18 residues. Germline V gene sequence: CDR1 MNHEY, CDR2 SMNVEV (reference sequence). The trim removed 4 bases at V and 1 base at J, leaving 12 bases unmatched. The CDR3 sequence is CASSSPTSAWRSYNEQFF. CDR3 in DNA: TGTGCCAGCAGTTCCCCGACTAGCGCGTGGCGGTCCTACAATGAGCAGTTCTTC.

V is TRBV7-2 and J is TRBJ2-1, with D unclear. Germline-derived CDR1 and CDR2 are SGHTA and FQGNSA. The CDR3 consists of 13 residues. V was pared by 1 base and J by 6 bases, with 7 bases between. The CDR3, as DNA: TGTGCCAGCAGCTTAGGGCCTTTCAATGAGCAGTTCTTC. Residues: CASSLGPFNEQFF.

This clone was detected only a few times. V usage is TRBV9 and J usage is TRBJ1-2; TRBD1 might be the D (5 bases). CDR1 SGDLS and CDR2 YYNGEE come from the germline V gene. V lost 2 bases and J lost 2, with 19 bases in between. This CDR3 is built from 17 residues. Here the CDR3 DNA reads TGTGCCAGCAGCGTGTCGATAAAGGGGAATGCGAACTATGGCTACACCTTC. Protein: CASSVSIKGNANYGYTF.

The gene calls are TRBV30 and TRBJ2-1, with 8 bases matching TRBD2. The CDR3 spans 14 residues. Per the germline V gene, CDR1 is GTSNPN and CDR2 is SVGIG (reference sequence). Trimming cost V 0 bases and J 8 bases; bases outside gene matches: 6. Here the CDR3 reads CAWSVGREADEQFF. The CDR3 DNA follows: TGTGCCTGGAGTGTAGGGCGGGAGGCCGATGAGCAGTTCTTC.

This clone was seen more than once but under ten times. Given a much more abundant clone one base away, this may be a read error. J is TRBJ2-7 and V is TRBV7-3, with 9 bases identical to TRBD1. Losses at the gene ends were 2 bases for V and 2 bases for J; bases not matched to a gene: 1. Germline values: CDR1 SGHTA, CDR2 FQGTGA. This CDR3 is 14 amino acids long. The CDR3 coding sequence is TGTGCCAGCAGCTTAGGGACAGGGACCTACGAGCAGTACTTC. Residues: CASSLGTGTYEQYF.

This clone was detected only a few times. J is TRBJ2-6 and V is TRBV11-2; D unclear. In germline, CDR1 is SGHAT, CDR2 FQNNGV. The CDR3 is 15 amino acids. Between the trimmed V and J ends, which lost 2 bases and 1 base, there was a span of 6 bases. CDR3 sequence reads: CASSLFGSGANVLTF. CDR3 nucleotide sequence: TGTGCCAGCAGCTTATTCGGTTCTGGGGCCAACGTCCTGACTTTC.

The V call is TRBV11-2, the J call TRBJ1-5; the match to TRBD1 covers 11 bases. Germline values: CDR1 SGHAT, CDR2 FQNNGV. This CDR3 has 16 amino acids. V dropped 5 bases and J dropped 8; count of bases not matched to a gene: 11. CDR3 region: CASSPPRTGGREPQHF. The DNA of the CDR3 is TGTGCCAGCAGCCCCCCACGGACAGGGGGCAGGGAGCCCCAGCATTTT.

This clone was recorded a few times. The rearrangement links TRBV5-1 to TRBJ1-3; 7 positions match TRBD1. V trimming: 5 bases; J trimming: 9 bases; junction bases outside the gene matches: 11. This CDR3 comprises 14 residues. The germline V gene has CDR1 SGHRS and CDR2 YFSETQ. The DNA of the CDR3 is TGCGCCAGCAGAAGGGGGCGAAGCTCCGGCACCATATATTTT. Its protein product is CASRRGRSSGTIYF.

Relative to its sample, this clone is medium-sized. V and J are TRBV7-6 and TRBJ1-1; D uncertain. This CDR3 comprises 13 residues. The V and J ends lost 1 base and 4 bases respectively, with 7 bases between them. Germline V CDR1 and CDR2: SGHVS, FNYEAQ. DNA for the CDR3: TGTGCCAGCAGCTTAGTTCTGGGCACTGAAGCTTTCTTT. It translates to CASSLVLGTEAFF.

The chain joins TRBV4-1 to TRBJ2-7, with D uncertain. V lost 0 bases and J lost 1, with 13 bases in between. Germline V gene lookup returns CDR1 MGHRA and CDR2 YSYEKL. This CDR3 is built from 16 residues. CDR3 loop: CASSQDLQLLSYEQYF. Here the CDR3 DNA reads TGCGCCAGCAGCCAAGACCTACAGCTCCTGTCCTACGAGCAGTACTTC.

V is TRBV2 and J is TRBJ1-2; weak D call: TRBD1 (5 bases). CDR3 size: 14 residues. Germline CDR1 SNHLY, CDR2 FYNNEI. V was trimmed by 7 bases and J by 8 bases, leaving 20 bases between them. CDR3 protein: CASMRGRLSYGYTF. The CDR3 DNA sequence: TGTGCCAGCATGCGGGGACGACTCTCCTACGGCTACACCTTC.

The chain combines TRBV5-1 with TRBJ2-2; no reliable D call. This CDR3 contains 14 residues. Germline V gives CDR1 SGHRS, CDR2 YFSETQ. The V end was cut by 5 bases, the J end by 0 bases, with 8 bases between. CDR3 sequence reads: CASRRWANTGELFF. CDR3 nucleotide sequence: TGCGCCAGCAGGAGGTGGGCGAACACCGGGGAGCTGTTTTTT.

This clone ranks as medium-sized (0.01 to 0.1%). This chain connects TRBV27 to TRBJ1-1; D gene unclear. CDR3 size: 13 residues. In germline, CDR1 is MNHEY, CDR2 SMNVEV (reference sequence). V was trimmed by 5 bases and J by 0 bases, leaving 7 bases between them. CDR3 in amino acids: CASSPAMNTEAFF. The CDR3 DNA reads TGTGCCAGCAGTCCGGCAATGAACACTGAAGCTTTCTTT.

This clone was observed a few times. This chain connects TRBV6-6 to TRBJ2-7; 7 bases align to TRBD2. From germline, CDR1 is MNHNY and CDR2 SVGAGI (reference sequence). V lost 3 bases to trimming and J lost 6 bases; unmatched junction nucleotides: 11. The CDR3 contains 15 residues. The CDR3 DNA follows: TGTGCCAGCAGTTATCCCCCCCGGGAGGTTCGCGAGCAGTACTTC. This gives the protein CASSYPPREVREQYF.

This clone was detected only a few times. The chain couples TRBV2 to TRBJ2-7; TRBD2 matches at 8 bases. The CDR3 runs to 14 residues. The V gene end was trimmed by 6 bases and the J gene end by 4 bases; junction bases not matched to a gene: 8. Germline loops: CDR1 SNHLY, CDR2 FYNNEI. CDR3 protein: CASSRLAGRYEQYF. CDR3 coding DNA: TGTGCCAGCAGCCGGCTAGCGGGCCGATACGAGCAGTACTTC.

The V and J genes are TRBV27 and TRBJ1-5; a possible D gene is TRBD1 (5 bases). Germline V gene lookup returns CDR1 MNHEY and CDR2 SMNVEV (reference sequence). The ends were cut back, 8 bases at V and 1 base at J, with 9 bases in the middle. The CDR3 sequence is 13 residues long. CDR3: CASGEGSNQPQHF. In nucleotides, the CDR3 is TGTGCCAGCGGGGAGGGGAGCAATCAGCCCCAGCATTTT.

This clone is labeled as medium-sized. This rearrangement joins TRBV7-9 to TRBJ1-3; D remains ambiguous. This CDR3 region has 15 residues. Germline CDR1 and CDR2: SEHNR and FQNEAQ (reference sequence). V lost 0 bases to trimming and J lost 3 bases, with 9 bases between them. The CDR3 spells CASSLAWEGGNTIYF. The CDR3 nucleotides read TGTGCCAGCAGCTTAGCGTGGGAGGGTGGAAACACCATATATTTT.

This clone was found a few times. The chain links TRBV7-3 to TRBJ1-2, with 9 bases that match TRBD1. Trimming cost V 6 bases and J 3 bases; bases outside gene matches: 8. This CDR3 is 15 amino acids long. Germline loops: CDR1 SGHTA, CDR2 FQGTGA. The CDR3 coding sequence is TGTGCCAGCAGACCCTCCGGGACAGGGTACTATGGCTACACCTTC. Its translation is CASRPSGTGYYGYTF.

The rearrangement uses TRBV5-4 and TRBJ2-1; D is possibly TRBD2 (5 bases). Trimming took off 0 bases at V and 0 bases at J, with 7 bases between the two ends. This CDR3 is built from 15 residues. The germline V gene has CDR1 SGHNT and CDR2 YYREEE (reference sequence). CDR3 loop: CASSLGGSSYNEQFF. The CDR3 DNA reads TGTGCCAGCAGCTTGGGTGGGAGCTCCTACAATGAGCAGTTCTTC.

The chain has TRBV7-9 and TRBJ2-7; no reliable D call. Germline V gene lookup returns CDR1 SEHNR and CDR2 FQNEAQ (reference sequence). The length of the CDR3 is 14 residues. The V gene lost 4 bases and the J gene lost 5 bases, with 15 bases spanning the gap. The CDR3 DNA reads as TGTGCCAGCAGCTCGTGTAAATTCTTAAACGAGCAGTACTTC. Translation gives CASSSCKFLNEQYF.

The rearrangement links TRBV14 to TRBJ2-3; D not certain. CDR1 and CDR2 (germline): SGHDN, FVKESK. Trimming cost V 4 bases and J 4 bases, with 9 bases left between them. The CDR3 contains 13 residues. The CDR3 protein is CASSLSRADTQYF. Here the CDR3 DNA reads TGTGCCAGCAGCCTATCTAGGGCAGATACGCAGTATTTT.